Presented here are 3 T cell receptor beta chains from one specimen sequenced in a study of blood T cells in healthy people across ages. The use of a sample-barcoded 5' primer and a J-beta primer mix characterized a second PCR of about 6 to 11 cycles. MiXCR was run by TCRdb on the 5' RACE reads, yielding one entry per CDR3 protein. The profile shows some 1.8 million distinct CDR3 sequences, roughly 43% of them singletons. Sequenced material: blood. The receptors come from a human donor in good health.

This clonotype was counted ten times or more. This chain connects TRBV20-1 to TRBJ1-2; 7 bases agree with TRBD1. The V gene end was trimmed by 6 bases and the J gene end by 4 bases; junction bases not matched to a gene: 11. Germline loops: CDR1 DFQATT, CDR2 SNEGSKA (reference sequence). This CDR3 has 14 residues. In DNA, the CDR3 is TGCAGTGCCACCGGGACAGTCTTTTCCTATGGCTACACCTTC. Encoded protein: CSATGTVFSYGYTF.

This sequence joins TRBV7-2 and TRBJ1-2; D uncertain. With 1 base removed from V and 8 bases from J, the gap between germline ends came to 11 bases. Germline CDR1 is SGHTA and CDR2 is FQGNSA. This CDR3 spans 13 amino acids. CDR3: CASSLDGLLGYTF. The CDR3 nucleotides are TGTGCCAGCAGCTTAGATGGACTATTAGGCTACACCTTC.

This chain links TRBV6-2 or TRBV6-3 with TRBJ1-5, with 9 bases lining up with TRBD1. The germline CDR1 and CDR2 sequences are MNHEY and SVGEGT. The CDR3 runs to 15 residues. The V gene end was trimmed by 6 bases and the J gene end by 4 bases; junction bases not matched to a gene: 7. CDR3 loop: CASRAGTGRNQPQHF. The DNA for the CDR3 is TGTGCCAGCAGGGCTGGGACAGGGAGGAATCAGCCCCAGCATTTT.